These 24 T cell receptor beta chains share one sample of origin, sequenced in a study of regulatory T cells in long-lasting Graves disease. Combining iRepertoire HTBI primers with Arm-PCR of CDR3 regions, the authors built TCR beta libraries. Each CDR3 protein gets one entry after TCRdb re-called the multiplex PCR reads with MiXCR. The sample lists more than 350,000 distinct CDR3 sequences, over 20% occurring once. The time point is: persistent/refractory GD, antithyroid drugs over 5 years with positive TRAb. The TCR library was made from RNA extracted from PBMCs. The source material was peripheral blood mononuclear cells (PBMCs), sampled when the disease was refractory, from a patient treated with antithyroid drugs. These receptors came from a female donor with Graves disease.

This clonotype was picked up many times. This chain links TRBV6-9 with TRBJ1-1; 8 bases map to TRBD1. J gave up 4 bases and V 3 bases, and 7 bases lay outside the gene matches. The CDR3 length is 15 residues. The V gene's germline CDR1 is MNHGY and CDR2 SVAAGI. The CDR3 DNA sequence: TGTGCCAGCAGTTACCCGGGGACAGGAGGCACTGAAGCTTTCTTT. It translates to CASSYPGTGGTEAFF.

There are a few counts of this clonotype. CDR3 sequence: CAISGRGEQYF. CDR3 in DNA: TGTGCCATCAGTGGCCGGGGAGAGCAGTACTTC. The chain is built from TRBV10-3 and TRBJ2-7, with a weak D call TRBD2 (5 bases). This CDR3 is 11 amino acids long. Deletions cut 4 bases from V and 7 bases from J, with 8 bases between. Per germline, CDR1 ENHRY and CDR2 SYGVKD.

The V and J genes are TRBV11-2 and TRBJ1-6, with TRBD1 matching 8 bases. V trimming: 10 bases; J trimming: 10 bases; junction bases outside the gene matches: 15. Looked up from germline, CDR1 is SGHAT and CDR2 is FQNNGV. This CDR3 region has 15 residues. The CDR3 nucleotides are TGTGCCATAGCCCCGATCAGGGGGCGATCCTCACCCCTCCACTTT. It codes for CAIAPIRGRSSPLHF.

The chain employs TRBV28 and TRBJ2-1; D is uncertain. The length of the CDR3 is 12 residues. Germline-derived CDR1 and CDR2 are MDHEN and SYDVKM. With 6 bases removed from V and 5 bases from J, the gap between germline ends came to 8 bases. The CDR3 spells CASRSGNNEQFF. For the CDR3, the DNA is TGTGCCAGCAGGTCGGGTAACAATGAGCAGTTCTTC. Full variable domain (rest looked up from reference TRBV28 and TRBJ2-1): DVKVTQSSRYLVKRTGEKVFLECVQDMDHENMFWYRQDPGLGLRLIYFSYDVKMKEKGDIPEGYSVSREKKERFSLILESASTNQTSMYLCASRSGNNEQFFGPGTRLTVL.

In this sample, this clonotype turned up many times. V is TRBV20-1 and J is TRBJ2-4, with TRBD1 as a possible D gene (6 bases). The CDR3 spans 15 residues. The V end was cut by 5 bases, the J end by 0 bases, with 14 bases between. Per the germline V gene, CDR1 is DFQATT and CDR2 is SNEGSKA (reference sequence). CDR3 coding DNA: TGCAGTGCTGCACAGGGTTCGGTAGCCAAAAACATTCAGTACTTC. It yields the protein CSAAQGSVAKNIQYF.

The chain links TRBV5-1 to TRBJ2-7; a possible D gene is TRBD2 (6 bases). The germline V gene encodes CDR1 SGHRS and CDR2 YFSETQ. The V gene lost 0 bases and the J gene lost 3 bases, with 16 bases spanning the gap. There are 16 residues in the CDR3. This CDR3 reads CASSLVGGGPNYEQYF. The CDR3 DNA is TGCGCCAGCAGCTTGGTGGGGGGAGGACCTAACTACGAGCAGTACTTC.

The chain employs TRBV16 and TRBJ2-7; D gene uncertain. V was trimmed by 1 base and J by 4 bases, leaving 8 bases between them. Germline V gene lookup returns CDR1 KGHSY and CDR2 FQNENV. This CDR3 comprises 13 residues. The CDR3 spells CASSQYGPYEQYF. The CDR3 nucleotides read TGTGCCAGCAGCCAATATGGGCCGTACGAGCAGTACTTC.

This clonotype was counted a few times. The DNA for the CDR3 is TGTGCCAGCAGTGGACTAGCGGGAGGGTTCCACGAGCAGTACTTC. Translating it yields CASSGLAGGFHEQYF. The chain combines TRBV6-1 with TRBJ2-7; 14 bases are a match to TRBD2. This CDR3 region has 15 residues. Germline trimming cut 4 bases from V and 5 bases from J; bases unmatched to any gene: 4. Looked up from germline, CDR1 is MNHNS and CDR2 is SASEGT.

This clonotype was recorded at least ten times. The rearrangement uses TRBV28 and TRBJ1-2; no clear D gene. The CDR3 spans 12 residues. Trimming shortened V by 3 bases and J by 1 base, and 3 bases separated the two germline ends. The germline CDR1 and CDR2 sequences are MDHEN and SYDVKM. Here the CDR3 DNA reads TGTGCCAGCAGTTTCTTTAACTATGGCTACACCTTC. Protein: CASSFFNYGYTF.

The V and J genes are TRBV20-1 and TRBJ2-7; D unresolved. The CDR3 has 12 amino acids. Germline V gene sequence: CDR1 DFQATT, CDR2 SNEGSKA (reference sequence). V was cut by 3 bases and J by 4 bases, with 10 bases left in between. The CDR3 sequence: CSASPLGYEQYF. In DNA, the CDR3 is TGCAGTGCTAGTCCGCTAGGGTACGAGCAGTACTTC.

The chain links TRBV20-1 to TRBJ1-1, with a weak D call TRBD1 (6 bases). With 7 bases removed from V and 8 bases from J, the gap between germline ends came to 20 bases. The CDR3 has 13 amino acids. Germline V lookup: CDR1 DFQATT, CDR2 SNEGSKA (reference sequence). Here the CDR3 reads CSGPGAFSSEAFF. In DNA form, the CDR3 reads TGCAGTGGGCCAGGGGCCTTTTCGTCGGAAGCTTTCTTT.

Worth noting for this clonotype: A much larger clone lies one base from this, so it may be a read error. No conserved phenylalanine or tryptophan is present at the end of the CDR3, so a read error is the likely explanation. The chain has TRBV10-1 and TRBJ2-7; D gene uncertain. The CDR3 is 16 amino acids. V lost 4 bases to trimming and J lost 5 bases, with 21 bases between them. Germline V lookup: CDR1 WNHNN, CDR2 SYGVQD (reference sequence). The CDR3 DNA is TGCGCCAGCAGTGCGACCACCTTCAGTGGGGTCCACGAGCAGTACCTC. It encodes CASSATTFSGVHEQYL.

This rearrangement joins TRBV28 to TRBJ2-1; TRBD2 is a possible D gene (5 bases). CDR1 and CDR2 from the germline V gene are MDHEN and SYDVKM. Trimming removed 4 bases from V and 0 bases from J, with 13 bases in between. The CDR3 is made up of 16 amino acids. CDR3 region: CASSSGLSSSYNEQFF. CDR3 sequence (DNA): TGTGCCAGCAGTTCTGGACTTTCGAGCTCCTACAATGAGCAGTTCTTC.

This chain joins TRBV2 and TRBJ2-1; TRBD2 matches at 10 bases. V shed 5 bases, J shed 0 bases, and the junction held 4 bases outside the gene matches. This CDR3 has 16 amino acids. Germline CDR1 reads SNHLY; CDR2 reads FYNNEI. The CDR3 DNA sequence: TGTGCCAGCAGTTGGACTAGCGGCAGCTCCTACAATGAGCAGTTCTTC. Translation: CASSWTSGSSYNEQFF.

The gene calls are TRBV28 and TRBJ2-5; 10 nucleotides match TRBD2. The CDR3 has 17 amino acids. The V segment lost 5 bases and the J segment 4 bases; nucleotides outside the gene matches: 13. Germline-derived CDR1 and CDR2 are MDHEN and SYDVKM. CDR3 residues: CASSPPSGRDSIETQYF. The CDR3 DNA sequence: TGTGCCAGCAGTCCCCCCAGCGGGAGGGATTCGATAGAGACCCAGTACTTC.

This clonotype was counted between two and nine times. The chain carries TRBV7-3 and TRBJ1-2; tentative D call: TRBD1 (6 bases). The CDR3 loop spans 14 amino acids. Trimming shortened V by 9 bases and J by 2 bases, and 16 bases separated the two germline ends. Germline V lookup: CDR1 SGHTA, CDR2 FQGTGA. CDR3 amino acids: CASSKTGTNYGYTF. The DNA of the CDR3 is TGTGCCAGTAGTAAGACAGGTACCAACTATGGCTACACCTTC.

As for this clonotype: A much more abundant neighbour one base away suggests this may be a read error. The chain employs TRBV6-2 or TRBV6-3 and TRBJ1-1; possibly TRBD1 for D (6 bases). Trimming took 10 bases from V and 3 from J, leaving 15 bases between them. The germline CDR1 and CDR2 sequences are MNHEY and SVGEGT. This CDR3 is built from 13 residues. The CDR3 DNA is TGTGCCAACAGAGCCCGGACAGACACTGAAGCTTTCTTT. Protein: CANRARTDTEAFF.

In its sample, this clonotype was seen many times. The CDR3 region is CASSLDSSGSFWQYF. CDR3 DNA sequence: TGTGCCAGCAGCTTAGACTCCAGCGGGAGTTTTTGGCAGTACTTC. The chain combines TRBV7-9 with TRBJ2-7; 8 nucleotides line up with TRBD2. CDR1 and CDR2 (germline): SEHNR, FQNEAQ (reference sequence). The CDR3 runs to 15 residues. V shed 1 base and J 9 bases; nucleotides not matched to a gene: 11.

The chain couples TRBV5-1 to TRBJ2-3; D may be TRBD1 or TRBD2 (5 bases each). Looked up from germline, CDR1 is SGHRS and CDR2 is YFSETQ. CDR3 size: 15 residues. V shed 2 bases and J shed 2 bases, with 12 bases lying between them. CDR3 protein: CASSFTGTHTDTQYF. The DNA of the CDR3 is TGCGCCAGCAGCTTCACCGGGACCCACACAGATACGCAGTATTTT.

Of note for this clonotype: A much larger clonotype is one base distant, so this may be a read error. J is TRBJ2-6 and V is TRBV6-1; D perhaps matches TRBD2 (7 bases). This CDR3 comprises 17 residues. Per the germline V gene, CDR1 is MNHNS and CDR2 is SASEGT. V dropped 6 bases and J dropped 2 bases, with 17 bases sitting between them. CDR3 DNA sequence: TGTGCCAGCAGCCAAGGGGGGGCAGCTGCTGGGGCCAACGTCCTGACTTTC. Amino acids: CASSQGGAAAGANVLTF.

In its sample, this clonotype was seen a few times. The chain has TRBV18 and TRBJ1-2; TRBD1 matches at 11 bases. Germline V lookup: CDR1 KGHSH, CDR2 LQKENI. This CDR3 region has 15 residues. V dropped 3 bases and J dropped 6; count of bases not matched to a gene: 6. The CDR3: CASSPGTGGEHGYTF. Here the CDR3 DNA reads TGTGCCAGCTCACCCGGGACAGGGGGTGAGCATGGCTACACCTTC. Using reference TRBV18 and TRBJ1-2 for the parts outside the CDR3, the full variable domain is NAGVMQNPRHLVRRRGQEARLRCSPMKGHSHVYWYRQLPEEGLKFMVYLQKENIIDESGMPKERFSAEFPKEGPSILRIQQVVRGDSAAYFCASSPGTGGEHGYTFGSGTRLTVV.

This rearrangement joins TRBV25-1 to TRBJ2-3, with TRBD2 matching over 9 bases. The CDR3 has 16 residues. CDR1 and CDR2 from the germline V gene are MGHDK and SYGVNS. V gave up 4 bases and J gave up 2 bases; unmatched junction bases: 7. As DNA, the CDR3 is TGTGCCAGCAGTGCGGTAGCGGGAGTTTCCACAGATACGCAGTATTTT. It yields the protein CASSAVAGVSTDTQYF. Together with reference TRBV25-1 and TRBJ2-3, the CDR3 gives the full variable domain: EADIYQTPRYLVIGTGKKITLECSQTMGHDKMYWYQQDPGMELHLIHYSYGVNSTEKGDLSSESTVSRIRTEHFPLTLESARPSHTSQYLCASSAVAGVSTDTQYFGPGTRLTVL.

This clonotype was seen repeatedly, ten times or more. This rearrangement joins TRBV12-3 or TRBV12-4 to TRBJ2-7; 9 nucleotides line up with TRBD1. The CDR3 consists of 17 residues. V trimming: 0 bases; J trimming: 0 bases; junction bases outside the gene matches: 6. CDR3 sequence reads: CASSLAGWTGVSYEQYF. CDR3 nucleotide sequence: TGTGCCAGCAGTTTAGCGGGGTGGACAGGGGTCTCCTACGAGCAGTACTTC.

This chain uses TRBV3-1 with TRBJ1-3; tentative D call: TRBD1 (6 bases). The V end lost 4 bases, the J end lost 1 base, and 14 bases lay between the germline ends. The CDR3 has 16 amino acids. From germline, CDR1 is LGHDT and CDR2 YNNKEL (reference sequence). The CDR3 sequence is CASSRTMGASGNTIYF. For the CDR3, the DNA is TGTGCCAGCAGCCGAACCATGGGGGCATCTGGAAACACCATATATTTT.